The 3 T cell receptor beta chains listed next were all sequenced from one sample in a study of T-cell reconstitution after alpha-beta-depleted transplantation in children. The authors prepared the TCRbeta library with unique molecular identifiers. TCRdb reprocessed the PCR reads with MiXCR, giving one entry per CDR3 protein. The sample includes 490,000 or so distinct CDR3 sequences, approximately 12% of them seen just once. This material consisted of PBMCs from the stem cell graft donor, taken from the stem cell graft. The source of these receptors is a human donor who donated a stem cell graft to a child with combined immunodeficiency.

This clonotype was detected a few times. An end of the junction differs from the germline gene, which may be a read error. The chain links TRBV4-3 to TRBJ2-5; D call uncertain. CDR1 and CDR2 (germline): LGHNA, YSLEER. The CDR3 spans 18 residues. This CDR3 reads CASSQDLLGHDRSAMKHF. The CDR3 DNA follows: TGCGCCAGCAGCCAAGATCTTTTAGGGCACGATAGATCTGCCATGAAGCACTTC.

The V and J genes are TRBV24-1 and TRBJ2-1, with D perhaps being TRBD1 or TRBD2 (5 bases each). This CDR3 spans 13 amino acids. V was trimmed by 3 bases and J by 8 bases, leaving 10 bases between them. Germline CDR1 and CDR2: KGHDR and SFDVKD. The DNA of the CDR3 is TGTGCCACCAGTGATGGGGGTTGGGATGAGCAGTTCTTC. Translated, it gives CATSDGGWDEQFF.

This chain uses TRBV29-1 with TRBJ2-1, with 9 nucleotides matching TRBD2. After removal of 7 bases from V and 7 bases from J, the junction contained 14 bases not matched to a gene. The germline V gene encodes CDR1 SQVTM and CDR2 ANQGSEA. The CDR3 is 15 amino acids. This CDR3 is CSGASGAGGSNEQFF. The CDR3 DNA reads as TGCAGCGGTGCGAGTGGAGCGGGGGGATCAAATGAGCAGTTCTTC.